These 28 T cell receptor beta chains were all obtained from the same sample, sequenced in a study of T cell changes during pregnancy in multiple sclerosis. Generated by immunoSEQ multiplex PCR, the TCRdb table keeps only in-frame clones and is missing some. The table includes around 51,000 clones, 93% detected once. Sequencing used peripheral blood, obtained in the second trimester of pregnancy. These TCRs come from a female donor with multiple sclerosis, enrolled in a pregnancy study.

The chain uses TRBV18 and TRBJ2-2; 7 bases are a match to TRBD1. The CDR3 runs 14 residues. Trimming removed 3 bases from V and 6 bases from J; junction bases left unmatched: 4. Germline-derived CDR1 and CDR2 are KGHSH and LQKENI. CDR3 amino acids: CASSPRQGAGELFF. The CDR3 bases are TGTGCCAGCTCACCGCGACAGGGAGCCGGGGAGCTGTTTTTT.

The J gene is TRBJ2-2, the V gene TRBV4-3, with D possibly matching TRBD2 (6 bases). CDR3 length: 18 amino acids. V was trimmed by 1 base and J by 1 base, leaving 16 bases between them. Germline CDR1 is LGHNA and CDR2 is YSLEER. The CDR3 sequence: CASSQGRDSGENTGELFF. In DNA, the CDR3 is TGCGCCAGCAGCCAAGGGAGGGATAGCGGAGAGAACACCGGGGAGCTGTTTTTT.

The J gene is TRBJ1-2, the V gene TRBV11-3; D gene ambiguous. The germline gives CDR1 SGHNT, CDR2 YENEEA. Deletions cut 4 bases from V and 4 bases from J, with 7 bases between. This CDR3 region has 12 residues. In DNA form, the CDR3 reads TGTGCCAGCAGCTCAGACGGCTATGGCTACACCTTC. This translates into CASSSDGYGYTF.

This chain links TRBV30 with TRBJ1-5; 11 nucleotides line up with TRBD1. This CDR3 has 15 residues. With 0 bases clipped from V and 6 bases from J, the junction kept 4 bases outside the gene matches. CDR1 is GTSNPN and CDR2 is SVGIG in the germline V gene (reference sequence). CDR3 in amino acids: CAWSVRTGGSQPQHF. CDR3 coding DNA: TGTGCCTGGAGTGTACGGACAGGGGGCTCTCAGCCCCAGCATTTT.

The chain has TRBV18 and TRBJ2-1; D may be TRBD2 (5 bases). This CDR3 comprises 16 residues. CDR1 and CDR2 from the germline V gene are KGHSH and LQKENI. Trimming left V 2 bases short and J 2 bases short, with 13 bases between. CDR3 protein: CASSPASGETYNEQFF. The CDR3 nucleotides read TGTGCCAGCTCACCAGCAAGCGGAGAAACCTACAATGAGCAGTTCTTC. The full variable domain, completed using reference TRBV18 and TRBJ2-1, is NAGVMQNPRHLVRRRGQEARLRCSPMKGHSHVYWYRQLPEEGLKFMVYLQKENIIDESGMPKERFSAEFPKEGPSILRIQQVVRGDSAAYFCASSPASGETYNEQFFGPGTRLTVL.

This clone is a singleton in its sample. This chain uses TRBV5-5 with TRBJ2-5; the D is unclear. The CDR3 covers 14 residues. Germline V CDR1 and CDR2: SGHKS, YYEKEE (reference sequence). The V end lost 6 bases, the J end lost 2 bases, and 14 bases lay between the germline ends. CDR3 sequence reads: CASKSFSTQETQYF. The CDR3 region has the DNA TGTGCCAGCAAGAGTTTCTCGACTCAAGAGACCCAGTACTTC.

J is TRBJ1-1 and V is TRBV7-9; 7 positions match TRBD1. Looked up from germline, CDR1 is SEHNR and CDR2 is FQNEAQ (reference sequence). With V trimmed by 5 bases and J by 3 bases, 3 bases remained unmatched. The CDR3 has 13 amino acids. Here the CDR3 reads CASSRTGDTEAFF. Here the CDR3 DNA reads TGTGCCAGCAGCCGAACAGGGGACACTGAAGCTTTCTTT.

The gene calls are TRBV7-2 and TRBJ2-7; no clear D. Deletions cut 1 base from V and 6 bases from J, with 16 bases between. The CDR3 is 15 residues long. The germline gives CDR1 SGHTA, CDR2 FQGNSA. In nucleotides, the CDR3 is TGTGCCAGCAGCTTAGAAAGGCAGAGCGTAGGCGAGCAGTACTTC. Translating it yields CASSLERQSVGEQYF.

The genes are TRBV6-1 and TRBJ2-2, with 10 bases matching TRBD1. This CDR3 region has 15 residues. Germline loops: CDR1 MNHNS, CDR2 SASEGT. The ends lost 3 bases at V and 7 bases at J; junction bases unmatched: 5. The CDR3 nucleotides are TGTGCCAGCAGTGAGGGACAGGGGAAGGTCGGGGAGCTGTTTTTT. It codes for CASSEGQGKVGELFF.

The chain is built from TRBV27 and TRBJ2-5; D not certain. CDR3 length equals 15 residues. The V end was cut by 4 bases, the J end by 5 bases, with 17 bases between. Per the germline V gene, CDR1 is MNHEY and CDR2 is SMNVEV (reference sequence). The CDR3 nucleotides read TGTGCCAGCAGTTCTAGTATCTTAGCCGCGGAGACCCAGTACTTC. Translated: CASSSSILAAETQYF.

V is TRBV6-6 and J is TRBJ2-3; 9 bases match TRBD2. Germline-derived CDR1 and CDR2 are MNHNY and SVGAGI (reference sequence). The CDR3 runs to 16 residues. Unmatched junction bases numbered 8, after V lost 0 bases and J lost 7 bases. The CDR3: CASSYSSSGSRNTQYF. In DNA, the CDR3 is TGTGCCAGCAGTTACTCGAGTAGCGGGAGTAGAAATACGCAGTATTTT.

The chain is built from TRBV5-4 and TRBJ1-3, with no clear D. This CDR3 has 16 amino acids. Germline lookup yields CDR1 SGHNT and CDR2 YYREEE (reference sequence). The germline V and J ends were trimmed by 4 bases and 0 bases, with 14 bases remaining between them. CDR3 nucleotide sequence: TGTGCCAGCAGCCCGGAGAAGCCTAGCTCTGGAAACACCATATATTTT. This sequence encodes CASSPEKPSSGNTIYF.

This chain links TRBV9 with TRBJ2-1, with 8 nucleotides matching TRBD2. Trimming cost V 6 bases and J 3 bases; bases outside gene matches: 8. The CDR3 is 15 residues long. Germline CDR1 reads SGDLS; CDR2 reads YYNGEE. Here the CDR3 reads CASTRAGELYNEQFF. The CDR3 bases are TGTGCCAGCACAAGAGCGGGAGAGCTCTACAATGAGCAGTTCTTC.

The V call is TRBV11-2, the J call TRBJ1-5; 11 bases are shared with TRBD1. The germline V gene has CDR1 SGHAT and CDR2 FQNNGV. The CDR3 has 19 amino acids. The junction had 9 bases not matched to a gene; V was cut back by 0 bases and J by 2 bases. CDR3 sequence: CASSLETGTGGSRNQPQHF. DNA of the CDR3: TGTGCCAGCAGCTTAGAAACCGGGACAGGGGGGTCTCGCAATCAGCCCCAGCATTTT.

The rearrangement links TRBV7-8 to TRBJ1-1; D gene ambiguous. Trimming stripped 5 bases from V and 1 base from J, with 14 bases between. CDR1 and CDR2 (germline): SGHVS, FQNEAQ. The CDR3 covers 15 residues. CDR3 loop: CASSKRAGTNTEAFF. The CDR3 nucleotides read TGTGCCAGCAGCAAGAGGGCAGGAACGAACACTGAAGCTTTCTTT.

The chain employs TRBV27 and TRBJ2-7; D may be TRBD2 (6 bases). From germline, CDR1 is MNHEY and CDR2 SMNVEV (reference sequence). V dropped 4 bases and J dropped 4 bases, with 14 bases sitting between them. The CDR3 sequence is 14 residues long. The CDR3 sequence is CASSSLAFAYEQYF. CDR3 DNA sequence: TGTGCCAGCAGTTCGCTAGCGTTTGCGTACGAGCAGTACTTC.

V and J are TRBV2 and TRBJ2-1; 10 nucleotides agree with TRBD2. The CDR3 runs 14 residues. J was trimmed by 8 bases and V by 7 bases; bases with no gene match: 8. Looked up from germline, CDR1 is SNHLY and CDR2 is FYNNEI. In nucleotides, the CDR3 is TGTGCCAGCACGCTAGCGGGAGTTCTCTATGAGCAGTTCTTC. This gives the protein CASTLAGVLYEQFF. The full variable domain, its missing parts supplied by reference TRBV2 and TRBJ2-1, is EPEVTQTPSHQVTQMGQEVILRCVPISNHLYFYWYRQILGQKVEFLVSFYNNEISEKSEIFDDQFSVERPDGSNFTLKIRSTKLEDSAMYFCASTLAGVLYEQFFGPGTRLTVL.

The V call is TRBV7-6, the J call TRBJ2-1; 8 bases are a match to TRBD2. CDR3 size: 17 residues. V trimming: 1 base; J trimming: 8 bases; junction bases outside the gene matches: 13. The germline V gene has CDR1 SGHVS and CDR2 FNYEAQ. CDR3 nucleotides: TGTGCCAGCAGCTTAGGTTTCGGGAGGGAGTACAATGATGAGCAGTTCTTC. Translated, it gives CASSLGFGREYNDEQFF.

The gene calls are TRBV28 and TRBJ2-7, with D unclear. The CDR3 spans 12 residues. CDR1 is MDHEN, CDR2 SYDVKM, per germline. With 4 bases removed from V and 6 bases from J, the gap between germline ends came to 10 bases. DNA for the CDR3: TGTGCCAGCAGTTCGGGTAGCTCCGAGCAGTACTTC. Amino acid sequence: CASSSGSSEQYF. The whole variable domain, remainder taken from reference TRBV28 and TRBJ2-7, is DVKVTQSSRYLVKRTGEKVFLECVQDMDHENMFWYRQDPGLGLRLIYFSYDVKMKEKGDIPEGYSVSREKKERFSLILESASTNQTSMYLCASSSGSSEQYFGPGTRLTVT.

CDR3 bases: TGCGCCAGCAGCCAACCGACAGGGACGAACATTCAGTACTTC. Its protein product is CASSQPTGTNIQYF. J is TRBJ2-4 and V is TRBV4-1; 7 positions match TRBD1. The CDR3 covers 14 residues. CDR1 and CDR2 (germline): MGHRA, YSYEKL. V lost 2 bases and J lost 7; bases outside the gene matches: 5.

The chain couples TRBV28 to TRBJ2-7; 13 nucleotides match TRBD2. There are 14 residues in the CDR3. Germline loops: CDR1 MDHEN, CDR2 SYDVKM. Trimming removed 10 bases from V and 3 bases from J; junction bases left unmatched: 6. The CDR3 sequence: CATSGTSGNYEQYF. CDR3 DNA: TGTGCCACCTCTGGGACTAGCGGGAACTACGAGCAGTACTTC.

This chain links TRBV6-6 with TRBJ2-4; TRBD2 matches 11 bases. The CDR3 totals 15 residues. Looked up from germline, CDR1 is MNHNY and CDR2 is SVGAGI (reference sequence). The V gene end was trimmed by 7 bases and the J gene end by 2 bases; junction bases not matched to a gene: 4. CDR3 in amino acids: CASTIAGGPKNIQYF. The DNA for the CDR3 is TGTGCCAGCACAATAGCGGGAGGGCCCAAAAACATTCAGTACTTC.

CDR3 sequence (DNA): TGTGCCAGCAGTTTAACCGGGACAGGGGCGCAAGAGACCCAGTACTTC. This translates into CASSLTGTGAQETQYF. The chain joins TRBV28 to TRBJ2-5; 10 nucleotides line up with TRBD1. With 2 bases clipped from V and 2 bases from J, the junction kept 5 bases outside the gene matches. Germline V gives CDR1 MDHEN, CDR2 SYDVKM. The CDR3 spans 16 residues.

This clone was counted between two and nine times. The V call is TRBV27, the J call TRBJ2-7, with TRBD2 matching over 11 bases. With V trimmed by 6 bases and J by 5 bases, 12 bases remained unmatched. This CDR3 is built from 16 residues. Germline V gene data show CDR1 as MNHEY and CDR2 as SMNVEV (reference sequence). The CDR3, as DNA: TGTGCCAGCAGCCCTTACACTAGCGGGAGCTCTAACGAGCAGTACTTC. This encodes CASSPYTSGSSNEQYF.

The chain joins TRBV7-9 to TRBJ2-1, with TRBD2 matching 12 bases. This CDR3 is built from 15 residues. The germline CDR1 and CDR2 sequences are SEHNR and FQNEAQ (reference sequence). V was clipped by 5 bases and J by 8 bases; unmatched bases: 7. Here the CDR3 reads CASSLRLAGEDEQFF. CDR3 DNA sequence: TGTGCCAGCAGCCTTAGACTAGCGGGAGAAGATGAGCAGTTCTTC.

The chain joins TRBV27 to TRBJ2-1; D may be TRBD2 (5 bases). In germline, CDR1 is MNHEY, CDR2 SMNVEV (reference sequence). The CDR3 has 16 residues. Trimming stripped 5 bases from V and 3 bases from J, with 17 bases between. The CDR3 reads CASSITGIPLYNEQFF. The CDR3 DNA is TGTGCCAGCAGTATCACCGGGATTCCACTCTACAATGAGCAGTTCTTC.

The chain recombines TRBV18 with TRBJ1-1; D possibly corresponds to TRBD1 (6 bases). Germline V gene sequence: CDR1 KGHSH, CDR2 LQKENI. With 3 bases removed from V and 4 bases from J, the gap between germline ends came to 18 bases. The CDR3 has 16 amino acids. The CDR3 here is CASSPRGGFGITEAFF. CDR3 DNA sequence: TGTGCCAGCTCACCCCGGGGGGGCTTCGGTATCACTGAAGCTTTCTTT.

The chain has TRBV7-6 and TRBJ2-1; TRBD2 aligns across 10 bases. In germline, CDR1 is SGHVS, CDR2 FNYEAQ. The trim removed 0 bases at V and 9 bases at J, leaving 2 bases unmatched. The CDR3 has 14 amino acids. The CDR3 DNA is TGTGCCAGCAGCTTAGCGACTAGCGGGCTTGAGCAGTTCTTC. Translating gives CASSLATSGLEQFF. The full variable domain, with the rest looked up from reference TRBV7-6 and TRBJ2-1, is GAGVSQSPRYKVTKRGQDVALRCDPISGHVSLYWYRQALGQGPEFLTYFNYEAQQDKSGLPNDRFSAERPEGSISTLTIQRTEQRDSAMYRCASSLATSGLEQFFGPGTRLTVL.